The next 14 T cell receptor beta chains were all read from a single sample in a study of T cells after yellow fever vaccination. MiXCR, run by TCRdb on the 5' RACE reads, gives a single entry per CDR3 protein. The repertoire holds under 50,000 distinct CDR3 sequences, with over 5.5% as singletons. The sample was PBMCs, either bulk or a sorted T-cell subset (CD4+, CD8+, memory, or dextramer-sorted; not recorded which), taken 45 days after the yellow fever booster vaccination. The receptors come from a man aged 25-45 years who received the YFV17D yellow fever vaccine.

The rearrangement links TRBV20-1 to TRBJ2-3; 12 nucleotides line up with TRBD2. Losses at the gene ends were 6 bases for V and 5 bases for J; bases not matched to a gene: 12. This CDR3 comprises 16 residues. Germline values: CDR1 DFQATT, CDR2 SNEGSKA (reference sequence). The CDR3 spells CSAAPATSGGGDTQYF. The CDR3 nucleotides read TGCAGTGCAGCCCCGGCGACTAGCGGGGGCGGAGATACGCAGTATTTT.

The rearrangement joins TRBV28 to TRBJ2-1; 7 nucleotides line up with TRBD2. Germline trimming cut 6 bases from V and 2 bases from J; bases unmatched to any gene: 4. There are 14 residues in the CDR3. Germline CDR1 MDHEN, CDR2 SYDVKM. CDR3: CASSRLATYNEQFF. CDR3 sequence (DNA): TGTGCCAGCAGCCGACTAGCCACCTACAATGAGCAGTTCTTC. Full variable domain (rest looked up from reference TRBV28 and TRBJ2-1): DVKVTQSSRYLVKRTGEKVFLECVQDMDHENMFWYRQDPGLGLRLIYFSYDVKMKEKGDIPEGYSVSREKKERFSLILESASTNQTSMYLCASSRLATYNEQFFGPGTRLTVL.

Only a few counts were recorded for this clonotype. The chain employs TRBV29-1 and TRBJ2-1; D is perhaps TRBD2 (7 bases). V lost 6 bases to trimming and J lost 4 bases, with 19 bases between them. Looked up from germline, CDR1 is SQVTM and CDR2 is ANQGSEA. The CDR3 is 15 amino acids. The chain's CDR3 is CSVPRGAGRYNEQFF. The DNA of the CDR3 is TGCAGCGTCCCACGGGGGGCGGGACGGTACAATGAGCAGTTCTTC.

Note on this clonotype: Mismatch with germline at one junction end may stem from a read error. This chain links TRBV19 with TRBJ1-5; D is ambiguous. Germline loops: CDR1 LNHDA, CDR2 SQIVND (reference sequence). The CDR3 loop spans 14 amino acids. CDR3 amino acids: CASSIAGSKQPQHF. As DNA, the CDR3 is TGTGCCAGTAGTATCGCGGGTAGCAAGCAGCCCCAGCATTTT.

The chain is built from TRBV20-1 and TRBJ2-7, with 9 bases identical to TRBD1. The CDR3 extends over 12 amino acids. The germline gives CDR1 DFQATT, CDR2 SNEGSKA (reference sequence). The V and J ends lost 6 bases and 2 bases, in that order; junction bases with no gene match: 2. The CDR3 DNA reads as TGCAGTGCGCGGGACAGGGCCTACGAGCAGTACTTC. Translating gives CSARDRAYEQYF.

This clonotype was found many times. This chain joins TRBV10-1 and TRBJ2-3; 7 bases match TRBD2. The germline CDR1 and CDR2 sequences are WNHNN and SYGVQD (reference sequence). Trimming at V came to 8 bases and at J to 6 bases, leaving 8 bases not matched to a gene. The CDR3 sequence is 13 residues long. CDR3 coding DNA: TGCGCCAGCCAGGACCGGGGAGGGGATACGCAGTATTTT. The encoded protein is CASQDRGGDTQYF.

V and J are TRBV7-2 and TRBJ2-3; 8 bases map to TRBD2. With V trimmed by 5 bases and J by 5 bases, 3 bases remained unmatched. There are 13 residues in the CDR3. Germline CDR1 SGHTA, CDR2 FQGNSA. The DNA of the CDR3 is TGTGCCAGCAGCACTAGCGGATTAGATACGCAGTATTTT. Its protein is CASSTSGLDTQYF.

This clonotype was found many times. The V gene is TRBV4-3, the J gene TRBJ2-3; D is unresolved. This CDR3 contains 17 residues. Germline CDR1 reads LGHNA; CDR2 reads YSLEER. V was trimmed by 3 bases and J by 0 bases, leaving 16 bases between them. CDR3 nucleotide sequence: TGCGCCAGCAGCCATATGGTGGTTTCACATAGCACAGATACGCAGTATTTT. Encoded protein: CASSHMVVSHSTDTQYF.

The chain combines TRBV20-1 with TRBJ2-1; 10 nucleotides match TRBD1. Germline-derived CDR1 and CDR2 are DFQATT and SNEGSKA (reference sequence). V shed 5 bases, J shed 5 bases, and the junction held 6 bases outside the gene matches. The CDR3 sequence is 14 residues long. CDR3 residues: CSAPRDRGDNEQFF. As DNA, the CDR3 is TGCAGTGCTCCCCGGGACAGGGGAGACAATGAGCAGTTCTTC.

This clonotype was counted at least ten times. The chain carries TRBV10-3 and TRBJ1-2; 10 bases fit TRBD1. This CDR3 is 13 amino acids long. The ends lost 6 bases at V and 8 bases at J; junction bases unmatched: 6. The germline V gene encodes CDR1 ENHRY and CDR2 SYGVKD. This CDR3 is CAISRTGGEGYTF. The DNA of the CDR3 is TGTGCCATCAGCCGGACAGGGGGGGAGGGCTACACCTTC.

This clonotype appeared many times. This chain joins TRBV6-5 and TRBJ1-2; the D is unclear. Trimming removed 5 bases from V and 7 bases from J, with 11 bases in between. Per the germline V gene, CDR1 is MNHEY and CDR2 is SVGAGI. This CDR3 has 12 amino acids. As DNA, the CDR3 is TGTGCCAGCAGTCCCGACGAAGGTGGCTACACCTTC. Protein product: CASSPDEGGYTF.

In its sample, this clonotype was seen many times. V is TRBV4-2 and J is TRBJ2-1; no reliable D call. The CDR3 covers 14 residues. Germline values: CDR1 LGHNA, CDR2 YNFKEQ. Trimming cost V 4 bases and J 8 bases, with 15 bases left between them. The chain's CDR3 is CASSPAPLGHEQFF. The CDR3 DNA sequence: TGTGCCAGCAGCCCAGCCCCCTTGGGTCATGAGCAGTTCTTC.

This clonotype showed up many times. The chain joins TRBV24-1 to TRBJ1-5; D remains unclear. V lost 10 bases to trimming and J lost 4 bases, with 16 bases between them. Germline V lookup: CDR1 KGHDR, CDR2 SFDVKD. The CDR3 is 14 residues long. CDR3 loop: CATLSRILNQPQHF. The CDR3 bases are TGTGCCACTCTTTCGCGGATTTTAAATCAGCCCCAGCATTTT.

The chain has TRBV20-1 and TRBJ2-7, with 9 bases that match TRBD2. Losses at the gene ends were 0 bases for V and 6 bases for J; bases not matched to a gene: 12. Looked up from germline, CDR1 is DFQATT and CDR2 is SNEGSKA (reference sequence). The CDR3 has 16 residues. CDR3 sequence reads: CSARDVEVAGGVEQYF. CDR3 sequence (DNA): TGCAGTGCTAGAGATGTGGAAGTGGCGGGAGGGGTCGAGCAGTACTTC.